This T cell receptor beta chain was observed in a study of early T cells in non-severe SARS-CoV-2 infection. The wider study: Chains were not paired, and sequencing was done on bulk RNA from unsorted whole blood.

This clonotype was seen ten or more times. This CDR3 contains 17 residues. Trimming removed 0 bases at V and 5 bases at J, with 22 bases between. The germline CDR1 and CDR2 sequences are DFQATT and SNEGSKA (reference sequence). Using its own MiXCR run on the 5' RACE reads, TCRdb lists one record per CDR3 protein. The data contain some 88,000 distinct CDR3 sequences, around 17% of them seen just once; the ten biggest clones take up 5.1%. The source of this sequence is an adult who was a healthcare worker with PCR-confirmed SARS-CoV-2 infection or an uninfected control (not recorded which). Sequencing was performed on whole blood, taken at baseline. This rearrangement joins TRBV20-1 to TRBJ1-2, with a tentative D call TRBD1 (6 bases). CDR3 DNA sequence: TGCAGTGCTAGAGATCATACTGGGGCACGGGGGCCTTATGGCTACACCTTC. As protein: CSARDHTGARGPYGYTF.